This passage covers 10 T cell receptor beta chains from one sample sequenced in a study of blood T cell repertoires in COVID-19. The data were produced by immunoSEQ multiplex PCR, yet TCRdb's version contains in-frame clones alone and is incomplete. The table lists some 130,000 clones, roughly 82% of them singletons, with roughly 13% in the top ten. The specimen sequenced was peripheral blood. These receptors were taken from an elderly man with acute or convalescent COVID-19.

The chain carries TRBV30 and TRBJ2-5, with TRBD1 matching 8 bases. The CDR3 totals 15 residues. Germline V gene data show CDR1 as GTSNPN and CDR2 as SVGIG (reference sequence). In DNA form, the CDR3 reads TGTGTGGGGATACAGGGGGACGATGTGGTGGGGACCCAGTACTTC. Translating gives CVGIQGDDVVGTQYF.

This clone was counted only a few times. The chain joins TRBV2 to TRBJ2-7; 7 bases are a match to TRBD2. Germline CDR1 and CDR2: SNHLY and FYNNEI. V dropped 7 bases and J dropped 0; count of bases not matched to a gene: 6. The CDR3 spans 14 residues. The CDR3 bases are TGTGCCAGCATGGAGCGGGGAGTCTCCTACGAGCAGTACTTC. Amino acids: CASMERGVSYEQYF. The full variable domain, completed using reference TRBV2 and TRBJ2-7, is EPEVTQTPSHQVTQMGQEVILRCVPISNHLYFYWYRQILGQKVEFLVSFYNNEISEKSEIFDDQFSVERPDGSNFTLKIRSTKLEDSAMYFCASMERGVSYEQYFGPGTRLTVT.

This clone came up once. V is TRBV28 and J is TRBJ2-3; possibly TRBD2 for D (6 bases). The V and J ends lost 2 bases and 0 bases respectively, with 9 bases between them. Germline-derived CDR1 and CDR2 are MDHEN and SYDVKM. The CDR3 runs to 15 residues. The CDR3 DNA follows: TGTGCCAGCAGTTTAGGCGGGGCTAGCACAGATACGCAGTATTTT. It is translated as CASSLGGASTDTQYF.

V gene TRBV24-1 combines with J gene TRBJ2-3; D remains unclear. CDR3 length: 16 residues. V lost 4 bases to trimming and J lost 7 bases, with 20 bases between them. The germline CDR1 and CDR2 sequences are KGHDR and SFDVKD. CDR3 DNA sequence: TGTGCCACCAGTGACCCGACGTTTGATGGGCTAAATACGCAGTATTTT. Amino acid sequence: CATSDPTFDGLNTQYF.

The chain uses TRBV7-9 and TRBJ1-2; TRBD1 agrees at 10 bases. V shed 5 bases, J shed 3 bases, and the junction held 6 bases outside the gene matches. CDR3 length: 15 amino acids. Germline CDR1 reads SEHNR; CDR2 reads FQNEAQ (reference sequence). The CDR3 region is CASSTTGGDHYGYTF. The DNA for the CDR3 is TGTGCCAGCAGCACGACAGGGGGCGATCACTATGGCTACACCTTC.

The chain couples TRBV7-2 to TRBJ2-3; the match to TRBD2 covers 8 bases. Germline V gene sequence: CDR1 SGHTA, CDR2 FQGNSA. V gave up 4 bases and J gave up 1 base; unmatched junction bases: 7. The CDR3 totals 16 residues. This CDR3 is CASSSGLVPRTDTQYF. The CDR3 DNA sequence: TGTGCCAGCAGCTCGGGACTAGTACCGCGCACAGATACGCAGTATTTT.

The V call is TRBV5-1, the J call TRBJ2-3; TRBD2 matches 9 bases. The CDR3 spans 15 residues. Germline assignment: CDR1 SGHRS and CDR2 YFSETQ. V dropped 4 bases and J dropped 2; count of bases not matched to a gene: 5. The DNA of the CDR3 is TGCGCCAGCAGCAGCGGGGGGATGAACACAGATACGCAGTATTTT. Amino acids: CASSSGGMNTDTQYF.

J is TRBJ2-5 and V is TRBV29-1; TRBD1 matches at 9 bases. Germline V lookup: CDR1 SQVTM, CDR2 ANQGSEA. The V segment lost 6 bases and the J segment 5 bases; nucleotides outside the gene matches: 10. This CDR3 region has 14 residues. CDR3 bases: TGCAGCGTCGCCGGGACAGGGATTGTGGAGACCCAGTACTTC. It encodes CSVAGTGIVETQYF. The whole variable domain, filled in from reference TRBV29-1 and TRBJ2-5, reads SAVISQKPSRDICQRGTSLTIQCQVDSQVTMMFWYRQQPGQSLTLIATANQGSEATYESGFVIDKFPISRPNLTFSTLTVSNMSPEDSSIYLCSVAGTGIVETQYFGPGTRLLVL.

The chain is built from TRBV27 and TRBJ1-1, with a tentative D call TRBD1 (6 bases). V gave up 0 bases and J gave up 4 bases, with 9 bases separating them. CDR1 MNHEY and CDR2 SMNVEV come from the germline V gene (reference sequence). CDR3 length equals 14 residues. The CDR3 bases are TGTGCCAGCAGTTTATCAGCAGGGGTCACTGAAGCTTTCTTT. Translation: CASSLSAGVTEAFF.

There are many counts of this clone. V gene TRBV30 combines with J gene TRBJ1-1, with D uncertain. CDR3 length: 11 residues. CDR1 GTSNPN and CDR2 SVGIG come from the germline V gene (reference sequence). V dropped 3 bases and J dropped 5 bases, with 7 bases sitting between them. In DNA form, the CDR3 reads TGTGCCTGGAGGAGAGGTACTGAAGCTTTCTTT. Its protein is CAWRRGTEAFF.